The 5 T cell receptor beta chains reported below all come from one sample, sequenced in a study of T-cell memory formation after mild COVID-19 (dated by TCRdb to the early 2020s). Library prep was done by 5' RACE. The reads were generated on an Illumina NovaSeq 6000. TCRdb trimmed public reads at Q25 via fastp, called clones via MiXCR and kept in-frame beta chains. Identical CDR3 proteins give one entry, which carries the most common genes and DNA. Here the sample has 120,000 to 150,000 distinct CDR3 sequences; 15% to 20% occur a single time. The ten most abundant clones make up 2% to 2.5% of the sample. Sequenced material: PBMCs or a T cell subset sorted from them (not recorded which). Receptors were obtained from an adult woman who had mild COVID-19 (a few samples of this study predate the infection). The sample titles of this study are shuffled in the database, so cell type and time point are left out; the donor was told from shared clones.

This clonotype was counted between two and nine times. The chain links TRBV6-2 or TRBV6-3 to TRBJ1-1, with a possible D match to TRBD1 (5 bases). Between the trimmed V and J ends, which lost 6 bases and 0 bases, there was a span of 14 bases. This CDR3 contains 15 residues. From germline, CDR1 is MNHEY and CDR2 SVGEGT. Written as DNA, the CDR3 is TGTGCCAGCAGGGAATGGACACCCATGAACACTGAAGCTTTCTTT. Residues: CASREWTPMNTEAFF.

The V and J genes are TRBV12-1 and TRBJ2-7; the table's D call TRBD2 went unverified against the DNA. TRBV12-1 is a listed pseudogene. The length of the CDR3 is 16 residues. CDR3 amino acids: CASSFEVSGGPYEQYF. Written as DNA, the CDR3 is TGTGCCAGCAGCTTTGAGGTTAGCGGGGGGCCCTACGAGCAGTACTTC.

By share of the sample, this clonotype is medium-sized (0.01 to 0.1%). The chain combines TRBV7-8 with TRBJ2-5; 7 nucleotides match TRBD1. Trimming took 4 bases from V and 3 from J; bases not matched to a gene: 8. In germline, CDR1 is SGHVS, CDR2 FQNEAQ. The CDR3 contains 15 residues. CDR3 protein: CASSSSRGYEETQYF. The CDR3 DNA sequence: TGTGCCAGCAGCTCCAGCAGGGGGTATGAAGAGACCCAGTACTTC.

The chain uses TRBV5-1 and TRBJ2-1; 8 bases match TRBD2. The CDR3 extends over 15 amino acids. V trimming: 0 bases; J trimming: 5 bases; junction bases outside the gene matches: 4. Germline CDR1 SGHRS, CDR2 YFSETQ. CDR3 region: CASSLVTSGNNEQFF. The CDR3 region has the DNA TGCGCCAGCAGCTTGGTAACTAGCGGTAACAATGAGCAGTTCTTC.

The chain carries TRBV10-2 and TRBJ2-7; D possibly uses TRBD1 or TRBD2 (5 bases each). Germline-derived CDR1 and CDR2 are WSHSY and SAAADI. The V and J ends lost 4 bases and 0 bases respectively, with 10 bases between them. The CDR3 contains 14 residues. The CDR3 region has the DNA TGCGCCAGCAGTGGGGCAGGGAGCTCCTACGAGCAGTACTTC. Protein sequence: CASSGAGSSYEQYF.